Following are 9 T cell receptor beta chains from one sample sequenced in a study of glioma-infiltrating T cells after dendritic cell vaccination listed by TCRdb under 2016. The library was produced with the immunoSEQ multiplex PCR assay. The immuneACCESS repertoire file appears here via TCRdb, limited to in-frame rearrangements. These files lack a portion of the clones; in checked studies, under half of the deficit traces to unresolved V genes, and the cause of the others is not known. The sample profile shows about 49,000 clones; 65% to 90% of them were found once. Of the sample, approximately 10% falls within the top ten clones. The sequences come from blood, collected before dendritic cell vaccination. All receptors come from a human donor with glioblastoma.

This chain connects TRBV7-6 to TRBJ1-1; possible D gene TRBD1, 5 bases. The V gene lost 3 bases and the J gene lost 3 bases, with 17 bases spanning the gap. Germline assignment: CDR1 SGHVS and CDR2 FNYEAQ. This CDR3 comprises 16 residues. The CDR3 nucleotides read TGTGCCAGCAGCTTGGTGGACACCTTAGGGGACACTGAAGCTTTCTTT. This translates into CASSLVDTLGDTEAFF.

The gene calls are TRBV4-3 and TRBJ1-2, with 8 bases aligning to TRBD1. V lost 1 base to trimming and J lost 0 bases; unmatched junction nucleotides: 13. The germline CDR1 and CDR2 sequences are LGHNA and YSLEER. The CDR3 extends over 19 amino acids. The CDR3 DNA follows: TGCGCCAGCAGCCAAGTGAGGGGTCAGGGGGCAAGAGCTAACTATGGCTACACCTTC. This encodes CASSQVRGQGARANYGYTF.

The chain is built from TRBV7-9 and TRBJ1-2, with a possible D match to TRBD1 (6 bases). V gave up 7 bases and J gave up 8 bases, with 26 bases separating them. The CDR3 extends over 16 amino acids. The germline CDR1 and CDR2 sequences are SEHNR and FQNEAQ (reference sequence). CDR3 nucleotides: TGTGCCAGCATCTCAGGCCCAGGTCAGGGGTGGAAGGGCTACACCTTC. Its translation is CASISGPGQGWKGYTF. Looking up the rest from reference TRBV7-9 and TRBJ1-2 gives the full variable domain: DTGVSQNPRHKITKRGQNVTFRCDPISEHNRLYWYRQTLGQGPEFLTYFQNEAQLEKSRLLSDRFSAERPKGSFSTLEIQRTEQGDSAMYLCASISGPGQGWKGYTFGSGTRLTVV.

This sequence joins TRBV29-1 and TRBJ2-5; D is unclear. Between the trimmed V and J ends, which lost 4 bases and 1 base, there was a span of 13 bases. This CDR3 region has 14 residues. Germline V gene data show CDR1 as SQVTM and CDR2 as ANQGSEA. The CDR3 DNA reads TGCAGCGTTGGTTTGCGCCAGCGCCAAGAGACCCAGTACTTC. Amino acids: CSVGLRQRQETQYF.

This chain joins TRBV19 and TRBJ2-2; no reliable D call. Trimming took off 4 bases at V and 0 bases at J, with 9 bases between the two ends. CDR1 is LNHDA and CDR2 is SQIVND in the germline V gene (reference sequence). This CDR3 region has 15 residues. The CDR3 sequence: CASSNGDANTGELFF. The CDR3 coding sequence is TGTGCCAGTAGTAACGGAGACGCGAACACCGGGGAGCTGTTTTTT.

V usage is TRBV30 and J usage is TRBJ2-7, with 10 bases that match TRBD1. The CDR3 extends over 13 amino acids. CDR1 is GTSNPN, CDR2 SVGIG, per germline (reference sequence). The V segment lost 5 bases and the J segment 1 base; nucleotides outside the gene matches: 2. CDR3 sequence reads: CAWGTGVSYEQYF. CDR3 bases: TGTGCCTGGGGGACAGGGGTTTCCTACGAGCAGTACTTC.

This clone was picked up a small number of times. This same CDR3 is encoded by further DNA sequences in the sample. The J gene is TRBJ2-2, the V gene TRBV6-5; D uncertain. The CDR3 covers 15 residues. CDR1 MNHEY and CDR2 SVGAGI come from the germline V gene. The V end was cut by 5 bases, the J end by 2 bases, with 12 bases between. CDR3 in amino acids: CASSLGLYNTGELFF. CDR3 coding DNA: TGTGCCAGCAGTCTAGGCCTCTATAACACCGGGGAGCTGTTTTTT.

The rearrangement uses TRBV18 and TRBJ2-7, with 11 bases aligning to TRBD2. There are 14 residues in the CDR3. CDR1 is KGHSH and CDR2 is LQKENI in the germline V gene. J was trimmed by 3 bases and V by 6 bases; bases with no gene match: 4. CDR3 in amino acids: CASSAGTSGYEQYF. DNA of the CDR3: TGTGCCAGCTCGGCCGGGACTAGCGGCTACGAGCAGTACTTC.

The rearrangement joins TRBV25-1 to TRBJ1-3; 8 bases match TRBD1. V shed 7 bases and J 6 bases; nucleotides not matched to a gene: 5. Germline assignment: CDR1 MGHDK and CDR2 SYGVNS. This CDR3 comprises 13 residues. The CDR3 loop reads CASKGQEENTIYF. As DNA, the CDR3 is TGTGCCAGCAAGGGACAGGAGGAAAACACCATATATTTT.